Following are 28 T cell receptor beta chains from one sample sequenced in a study of cytomegalovirus exposure and HLA in healthy donors. Both 60 Vbeta primers and 13 Jbeta primers went into the PCR. This table comes from immunoSEQ multiplex PCR, and its TCRdb copy is limited to in-frame clones, with some not included. Altogether about 96,000 clones are present, under 85% being singletons, with the ten largest covering under 3%. The specimen was PBMCs. These TCRs come from a female donor in good health and CMV-seropositive.

This clone has just one count. The chain joins TRBV7-2 to TRBJ1-1; D ambiguous. The CDR3 covers 13 residues. With 3 bases removed from V and 0 bases from J, the gap between germline ends came to 5 bases. Looked up from germline, CDR1 is SGHTA and CDR2 is FQGNSA. The CDR3 region has the DNA TGTGCCAGCAGCTTTTCGGTGAACACTGAAGCTTTCTTT. Its translation: CASSFSVNTEAFF. The full variable domain, with the rest looked up from reference TRBV7-2 and TRBJ1-1, is GAGVSQSPSNKVTEKGKDVELRCDPISGHTALYWYRQSLGQGLEFLIYFQGNSAPDKSGLPSDRFSAERTGGSVSTLTIQRTQQEDSAVYLCASSFSVNTEAFFGQGTRLTVV.

The chain recombines TRBV19 with TRBJ2-3; tentatively, D is TRBD2 (5 bases). The germline V gene encodes CDR1 LNHDA and CDR2 SQIVND (reference sequence). V was clipped by 3 bases and J by 3 bases, with 7 bases between them. The CDR3 is 13 amino acids. CDR3 residues: CASSIGETDTQYF. CDR3 sequence (DNA): TGTGCCAGTAGTATTGGGGAGACAGATACGCAGTATTTT.

In the case of this clone: Distinct nucleotide sequences in the sample also encode this CDR3. The chain recombines TRBV30 with TRBJ1-2; 7 positions agree with TRBD1. The CDR3 loop spans 11 amino acids. With 1 base clipped from V and 7 bases from J, the junction kept 0 bases outside the gene matches. The V gene's germline CDR1 is GTSNPN and CDR2 SVGIG (reference sequence). The CDR3 loop is CAWSAGGGYTF. In DNA form, the CDR3 reads TGTGCCTGGAGTGCAGGGGGTGGCTACACCTTC. The full variable domain, its missing parts supplied by reference TRBV30 and TRBJ1-2, is SQTIHQWPATLVQPVGSPLSLECTVEGTSNPNLYWYRQAAGRGLQLLFYSVGIGQISSEVPQNLSASRPQDRQFILSSKKLLLSDSGFYLCAWSAGGGYTFGSGTRLTVV.

This chain links TRBV5-7 with TRBJ1-5, with no clear D. TRBV5-7 is flagged as an ORF with uncertain function. This CDR3 spans 17 amino acids. V was cut by 0 bases and J by 0 bases, with 13 bases left in between. The CDR3, as DNA: TGTGCCAGCAGCTTGGAAACGCTGGGAGCTAGCAATCAGCCCCAGCATTTT. Translated, it gives CASSLETLGASNQPQHF.

V and J are TRBV4-1 and TRBJ1-6; D perhaps matches TRBD1 (6 bases). The V gene's germline CDR1 is MGHRA and CDR2 YSYEKL. Trimming shortened V by 0 bases and J by 8 bases, and 17 bases separated the two germline ends. The CDR3 has 17 residues. The CDR3 protein is CASSQDRLRTAYSPLHF. The CDR3 DNA follows: TGCGCCAGCAGCCAAGATCGGTTACGGACAGCATATTCACCCCTCCACTTT.

CDR3 sequence: CSVHGGTDTQYF. DNA for the CDR3: TGCAGCGTCCACGGGGGCACAGATACGCAGTATTTT. The chain joins TRBV29-1 to TRBJ2-3; maybe TRBD2 (5 bases). The CDR3 consists of 12 residues. Per the germline V gene, CDR1 is SQVTM and CDR2 is ANQGSEA. V was trimmed by 6 bases and J by 1 base, leaving 8 bases between them.

The rearrangement links TRBV7-6 to TRBJ2-2; D is perhaps TRBD1 (5 bases). The germline gives CDR1 SGHVS, CDR2 FNYEAQ. The CDR3 spans 14 residues. V was pared by 3 bases and J by 4 bases, with 9 bases between. The CDR3 reads CASSFRETTGELFF. CDR3 coding DNA: TGTGCCAGCAGCTTCAGGGAAACCACCGGGGAGCTGTTTTTT.

V usage is TRBV7-2 and J usage is TRBJ1-1; D gene ambiguous. Germline assignment: CDR1 SGHTA and CDR2 FQGNSA. V was trimmed by 2 bases and J by 1 base, leaving 5 bases between them. The CDR3 loop spans 13 amino acids. The CDR3 protein is CASSLNRNTEAFF. The CDR3 DNA is TGTGCCAGCAGCTTAAACAGGAACACTGAAGCTTTCTTT. Using reference TRBV7-2 and TRBJ1-1 for the parts outside the CDR3, the full variable domain is GAGVSQSPSNKVTEKGKDVELRCDPISGHTALYWYRQSLGQGLEFLIYFQGNSAPDKSGLPSDRFSAERTGGSVSTLTIQRTQQEDSAVYLCASSLNRNTEAFFGQGTRLTVV.

This clone has ten or more counts. J is TRBJ1-4 and V is TRBV5-1; D is possibly TRBD1 (5 bases). Germline V CDR1 and CDR2: SGHRS, YFSETQ. The CDR3 runs to 16 residues. V was shortened by 3 bases and J by 0 bases, with 12 bases between the two germline ends. The CDR3 here is CASSSRTRSTNEKLFF. The CDR3 nucleotides read TGCGCCAGCAGCTCCCGGACACGTTCAACTAATGAAAAACTGTTTTTT.

This chain links TRBV5-1 with TRBJ1-1; TRBD1 matches at 10 bases. The length of the CDR3 is 15 residues. Unmatched junction bases numbered 2, after V lost 2 bases and J lost 1 base. From germline, CDR1 is SGHRS and CDR2 YFSETQ. The CDR3 spells CASSFGQGGNTEAFF. The CDR3 DNA reads TGCGCCAGCAGCTTTGGACAGGGGGGGAACACTGAAGCTTTCTTT.

The J gene is TRBJ2-3, the V gene TRBV9; a possible D gene is TRBD1 (5 bases). Germline V gene sequence: CDR1 SGDLS, CDR2 YYNGEE. With 0 bases removed from V and 1 base from J, the gap between germline ends came to 6 bases. The CDR3 loop spans 14 amino acids. The CDR3 DNA sequence: TGTGCCAGCAGCGTAGTAGGGGGCACAGATACGCAGTATTTT. Translated, it gives CASSVVGGTDTQYF. The full variable domain, its missing parts supplied by reference TRBV9 and TRBJ2-3, is DSGVTQTPKHLITATGQRVTLRCSPRSGDLSVYWYQQSLDQGLQFLIQYYNGEERAKGNILERFSAQQFPDLHSELNLSSLELGDSALYFCASSVVGGTDTQYFGPGTRLTVL.

Of note for this clone: Other DNA sequences in this specimen translate into the identical CDR3. V usage is TRBV18 and J usage is TRBJ1-1, with TRBD1 as a possible D gene (5 bases). Germline V CDR1 and CDR2: KGHSH, LQKENI. Trimming shortened V by 1 base and J by 4 bases, and 13 bases separated the two germline ends. CDR3 size: 15 residues. CDR3 protein: CASSPRREVGTEAFF. CDR3 nucleotide sequence: TGTGCCAGCTCACCACGCAGGGAGGTAGGCACTGAAGCTTTCTTT.

J is TRBJ2-7 and V is TRBV4-3, with a weak D call TRBD1 (5 bases). The CDR3 totals 15 residues. Deletions cut 1 base from V and 3 bases from J, with 13 bases between. Germline loops: CDR1 LGHNA, CDR2 YSLEER. This CDR3 is CASSQARQGFYEQYF. Here the CDR3 DNA reads TGCGCCAGCAGCCAAGCTCGCCAGGGCTTCTACGAGCAGTACTTC.

The CDR3 sequence is CATRDGAGGPSTDTQYF. As DNA, the CDR3 is TGTGCCACCCGAGATGGAGCGGGAGGCCCGTCCACAGATACGCAGTATTTT. The V and J genes are TRBV21-1 and TRBJ2-3; the DNA was not compared with TRBD2, the D call given in the table. TRBV21-1 is a recognized pseudogene. The CDR3 covers 17 residues.

The table lists this clone with a few counts. This chain joins TRBV7-2 and TRBJ2-2, with TRBD2 matching 12 bases. The germline V gene encodes CDR1 SGHTA and CDR2 FQGNSA. This CDR3 comprises 16 residues. V gave up 2 bases and J gave up 7 bases; unmatched junction bases: 5. The CDR3 DNA reads TGTGCCAGCAGCTTAAGACTAGCGGGAGTTCACGGGGAGCTGTTTTTT. Protein sequence: CASSLRLAGVHGELFF.

This sequence joins TRBV29-1 and TRBJ2-5; perhaps TRBD2 as D (6 bases). The germline CDR1 and CDR2 sequences are SQVTM and ANQGSEA. V was shortened by 3 bases and J by 5 bases, with 13 bases between the two germline ends. The CDR3 totals 13 residues. Here the CDR3 reads CSVDRGSGETQYF. In DNA form, the CDR3 reads TGCAGCGTTGATCGGGGGTCCGGGGAGACCCAGTACTTC.

This sequence joins TRBV6-6 and TRBJ2-5; the D gene is possibly TRBD1 (6 bases). Germline CDR1 reads MNHNY; CDR2 reads SVGAGI (reference sequence). The ends were cut back, 5 bases at V and 2 bases at J, with 18 bases in the middle. The length of the CDR3 is 16 residues. CDR3 sequence: CASSRQGLGRQETQYF. The CDR3 DNA is TGTGCCAGCAGTCGCCAGGGGCTGGGAAGACAAGAGACCCAGTACTTC.

The rearrangement uses TRBV10-3 and TRBJ1-2; 10 nucleotides align to TRBD1. Looked up from germline, CDR1 is ENHRY and CDR2 is SYGVKD. V lost 7 bases to trimming and J lost 7 bases; unmatched junction nucleotides: 12. This CDR3 has 15 residues. CDR3 region: CAITSNRDRGSGYTF. CDR3 sequence (DNA): TGTGCCATCACCAGCAACCGGGACAGGGGCTCTGGCTACACCTTC.

The rearrangement links TRBV6-5 to TRBJ2-7; TRBD2 aligns across 11 bases. Trimming took 10 bases from V and 4 from J; bases not matched to a gene: 9. Germline CDR1 and CDR2: MNHEY and SVGAGI. The CDR3 is 14 residues long. CDR3 sequence (DNA): TGTGCCACCCGGTTAGCGGGGGGGCCTTACGAGCAGTACTTC. Translation: CATRLAGGPYEQYF.

This chain uses TRBV7-2 with TRBJ2-1; 7 bases are shared with TRBD2. V was clipped by 7 bases and J by 8 bases; unmatched bases: 8. The V gene's germline CDR1 is SGHTA and CDR2 FQGNSA. The CDR3 spans 13 residues. CDR3 loop: CASTRTRTYEQFF. The DNA for the CDR3 is TGTGCCAGCACAAGGACTAGGACGTATGAGCAGTTCTTC.

The chain is built from TRBV5-1 and TRBJ2-3; no clear D. The CDR3 covers 15 residues. Trimming left V 0 bases short and J 2 bases short, with 10 bases between. Germline assignment: CDR1 SGHRS and CDR2 YFSETQ. CDR3 loop: CASSLANPDTDTQYF. The CDR3 bases are TGCGCCAGCAGCTTGGCCAACCCAGACACAGATACGCAGTATTTT.

The chain carries TRBV2 and TRBJ1-1; 7 nucleotides align to TRBD1. CDR3 length: 12 residues. V was clipped by 6 bases and J by 4 bases; unmatched bases: 2. Germline loops: CDR1 SNHLY, CDR2 FYNNEI. The CDR3 is CASRSGGTEAFF. The CDR3 bases are TGTGCCAGCAGATCAGGGGGCACTGAAGCTTTCTTT.

There are a few counts of this clone. The rearrangement links TRBV6-4 to TRBJ1-1, with 9 bases matching TRBD1. With 2 bases clipped from V and 10 bases from J, the junction kept 2 bases outside the gene matches. Germline loops: CDR1 MRHNA, CDR2 SNTAGT. The CDR3 is 12 residues long. CDR3 bases: TGTGCCAGCAGTGACAGGACAGGGGCAGCTTTCTTT. Residues: CASSDRTGAAFF.

This clone was found once. The V gene is TRBV7-2, the J gene TRBJ2-1; D possibly corresponds to TRBD1 (5 bases). From germline, CDR1 is SGHTA and CDR2 FQGNSA. The CDR3 is 12 amino acids. V lost 1 base and J lost 13, with 11 bases in between. The CDR3 loop is CASSLERQIQFF. CDR3 coding DNA: TGTGCCAGCAGCTTAGAACGACAGATCCAGTTCTTC.

The gene calls are TRBV4-1 and TRBJ2-1; 9 nucleotides match TRBD2. The trim removed 1 base at V and 8 bases at J, leaving 9 bases unmatched. The V gene's germline CDR1 is MGHRA and CDR2 YSYEKL. This CDR3 is built from 16 residues. CDR3 coding DNA: TGCGCCAGCAGCCAAGGCGGGGCGGGAGGGCAGCATGAGCAGTTCTTC. Translation gives CASSQGGAGGQHEQFF.

The chain employs TRBV10-3 and TRBJ1-2; TRBD1 matches at 7 bases. The length of the CDR3 is 15 residues. J gave up 0 bases and V 6 bases, and 7 bases lay outside the gene matches. Germline CDR1 ENHRY, CDR2 SYGVKD. The CDR3 DNA follows: TGTGCCATCAGCGGGGGACAGAGCGCTAACTATGGCTACACCTTC. It specifies CAISGGQSANYGYTF.

In the case of this clone: This specimen includes other DNA sequences encoding the same CDR3. The chain couples TRBV5-1 to TRBJ2-7; TRBD2 matches 11 bases. Germline values: CDR1 SGHRS, CDR2 YFSETQ. This CDR3 region has 14 residues. With 4 bases clipped from V and 6 bases from J, the junction kept 6 bases outside the gene matches. In DNA form, the CDR3 reads TGCGCCAGCAGCCTACTAGCGGGAGACGGCGAGCAGTACTTC. It encodes CASSLLAGDGEQYF. The whole variable domain, filled in from reference TRBV5-1 and TRBJ2-7, reads KAGVTQTPRYLIKTRGQQVTLSCSPISGHRSVSWYQQTPGQGLQFLFEYFSETQRNKGNFPGRFSGRQFSNSRSEMNVSTLELGDSALYLCASSLLAGDGEQYFGPGTRLTVT.

The V gene is TRBV5-1, the J gene TRBJ2-1; D might be TRBD2 (6 bases). CDR1 and CDR2 from the germline V gene are SGHRS and YFSETQ. The germline V and J ends were trimmed by 5 bases and 3 bases, with 12 bases remaining between them. CDR3 size: 14 residues. The CDR3 DNA follows: TGCGCCAGCAGTAGAGTAGCGGTCTACAATGAGCAGTTCTTC. Its protein product is CASSRVAVYNEQFF.